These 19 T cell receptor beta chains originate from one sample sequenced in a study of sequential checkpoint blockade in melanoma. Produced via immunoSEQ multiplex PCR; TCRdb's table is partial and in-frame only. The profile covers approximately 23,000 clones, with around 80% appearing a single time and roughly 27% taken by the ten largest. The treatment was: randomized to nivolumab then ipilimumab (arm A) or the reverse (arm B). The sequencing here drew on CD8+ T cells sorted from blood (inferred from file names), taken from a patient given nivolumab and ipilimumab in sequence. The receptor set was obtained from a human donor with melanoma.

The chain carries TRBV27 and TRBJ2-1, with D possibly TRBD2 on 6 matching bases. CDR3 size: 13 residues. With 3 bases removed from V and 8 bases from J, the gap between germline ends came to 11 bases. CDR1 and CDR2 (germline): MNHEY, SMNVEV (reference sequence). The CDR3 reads CASSLWGVDEQFF. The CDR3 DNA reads TGTGCCAGCAGTTTGTGGGGGGTCGATGAGCAGTTCTTC.

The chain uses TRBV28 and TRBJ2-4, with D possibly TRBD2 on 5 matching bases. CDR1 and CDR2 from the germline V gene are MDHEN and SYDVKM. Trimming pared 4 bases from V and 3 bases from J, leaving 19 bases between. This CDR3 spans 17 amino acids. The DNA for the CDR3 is TGTGCCAGCAGTTCCCCTATGTGGGAGAAGGGCAAAAACATTCAGTACTTC. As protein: CASSSPMWEKGKNIQYF.

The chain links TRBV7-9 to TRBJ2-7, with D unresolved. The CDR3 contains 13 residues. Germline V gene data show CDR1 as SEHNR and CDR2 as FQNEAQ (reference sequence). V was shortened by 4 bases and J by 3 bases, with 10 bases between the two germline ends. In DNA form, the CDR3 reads TGTGCCAGCAGCTCACAAAGAGGCTACGAGCAGTACTTC. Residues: CASSSQRGYEQYF.

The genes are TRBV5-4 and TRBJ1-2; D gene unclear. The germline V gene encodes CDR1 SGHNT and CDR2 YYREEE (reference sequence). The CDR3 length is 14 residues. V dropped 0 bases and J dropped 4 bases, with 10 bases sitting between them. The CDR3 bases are TGTGCCAGCAGCTTGGCGCGGGGAACCTATGGCTACACCTTC. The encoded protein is CASSLARGTYGYTF.

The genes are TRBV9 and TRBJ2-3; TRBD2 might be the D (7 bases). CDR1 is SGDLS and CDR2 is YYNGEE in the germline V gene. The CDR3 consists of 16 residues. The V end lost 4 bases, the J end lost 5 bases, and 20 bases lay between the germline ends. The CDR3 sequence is CASSPQIKGGLDTQYF. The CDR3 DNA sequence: TGTGCCAGCAGCCCCCAGATTAAGGGGGGGTTAGATACGCAGTATTTT.

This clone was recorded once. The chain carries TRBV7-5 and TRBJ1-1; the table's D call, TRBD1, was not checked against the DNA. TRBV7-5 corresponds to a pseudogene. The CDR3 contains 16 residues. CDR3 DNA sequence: TGTGCCAGAAGTTTAGACAGGGGTCGCTCGAACACTGAAGCTTTCTTT. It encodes CARSLDRGRSNTEAFF.

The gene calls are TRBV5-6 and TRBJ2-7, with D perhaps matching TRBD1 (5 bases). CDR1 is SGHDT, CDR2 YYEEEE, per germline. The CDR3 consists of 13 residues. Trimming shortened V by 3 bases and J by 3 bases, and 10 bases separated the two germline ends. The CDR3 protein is CASSWGDSYEQYF. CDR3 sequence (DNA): TGTGCCAGCAGCTGGGGCGACAGCTACGAGCAGTACTTC.

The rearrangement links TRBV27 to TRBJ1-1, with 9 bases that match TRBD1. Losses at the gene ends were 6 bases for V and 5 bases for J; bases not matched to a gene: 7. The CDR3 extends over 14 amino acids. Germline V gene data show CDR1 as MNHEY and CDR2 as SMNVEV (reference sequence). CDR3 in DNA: TGTGCCAGCAGAACGACAGGGGGGACAACTGAAGCTTTCTTT. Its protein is CASRTTGGTTEAFF.

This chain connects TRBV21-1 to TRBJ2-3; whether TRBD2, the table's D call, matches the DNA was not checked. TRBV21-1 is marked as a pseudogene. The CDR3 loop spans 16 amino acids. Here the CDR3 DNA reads TGTGCCAGCAGCCACCGGGACCAGGAGGGCCCAGATACGCAGTATTTT. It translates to CASSHRDQEGPDTQYF.

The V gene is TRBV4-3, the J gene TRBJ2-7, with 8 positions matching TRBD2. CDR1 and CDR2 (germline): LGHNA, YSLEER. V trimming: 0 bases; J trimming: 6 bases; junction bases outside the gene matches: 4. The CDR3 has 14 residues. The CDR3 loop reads CASSQDGLASEQYF. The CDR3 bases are TGCGCCAGCAGCCAAGATGGACTAGCCTCCGAGCAGTACTTC.

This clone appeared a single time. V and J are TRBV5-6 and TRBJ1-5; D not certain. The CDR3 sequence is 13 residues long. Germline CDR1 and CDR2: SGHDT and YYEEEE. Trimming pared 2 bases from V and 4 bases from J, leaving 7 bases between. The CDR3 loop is CASSFGGNQPQHF. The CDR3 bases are TGTGCCAGCAGCTTTGGCGGGAATCAGCCCCAGCATTTT.

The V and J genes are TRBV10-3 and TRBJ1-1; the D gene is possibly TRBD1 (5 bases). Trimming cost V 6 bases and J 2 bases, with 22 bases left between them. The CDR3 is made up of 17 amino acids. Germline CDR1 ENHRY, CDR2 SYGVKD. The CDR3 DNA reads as TGTGCCATCAGACCCCTCGGGGTAAAAGGGACTAACACTGAAGCTTTCTTT. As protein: CAIRPLGVKGTNTEAFF.

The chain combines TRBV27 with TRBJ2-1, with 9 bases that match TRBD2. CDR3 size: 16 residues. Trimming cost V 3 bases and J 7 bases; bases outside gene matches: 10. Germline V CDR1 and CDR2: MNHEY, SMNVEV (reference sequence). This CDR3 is CASSLSAGTSRNEQFF. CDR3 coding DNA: TGTGCCAGCAGTTTGTCCGCCGGGACTAGCAGGAATGAGCAGTTCTTC.

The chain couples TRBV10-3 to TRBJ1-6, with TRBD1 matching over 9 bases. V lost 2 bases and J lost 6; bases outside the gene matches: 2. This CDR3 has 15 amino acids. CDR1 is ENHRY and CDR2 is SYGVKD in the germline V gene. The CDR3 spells CAISEGQGFNSPLHF. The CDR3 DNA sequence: TGTGCCATCAGTGAGGGACAGGGGTTTAATTCACCCCTCCACTTT.

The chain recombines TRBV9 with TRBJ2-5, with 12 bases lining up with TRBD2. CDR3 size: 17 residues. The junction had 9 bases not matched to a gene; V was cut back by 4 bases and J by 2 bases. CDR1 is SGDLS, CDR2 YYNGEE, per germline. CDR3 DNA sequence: TGTGCCAGCAGCCCCAGGACTCTAGCGGGGGGGCAAGAGACCCAGTACTTC. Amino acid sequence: CASSPRTLAGGQETQYF.

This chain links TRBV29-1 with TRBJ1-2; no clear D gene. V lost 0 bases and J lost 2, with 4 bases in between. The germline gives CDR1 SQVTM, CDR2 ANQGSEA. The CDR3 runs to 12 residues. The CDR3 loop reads CSVEEQNYGYTF. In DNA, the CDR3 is TGCAGCGTTGAAGAACAGAACTATGGCTACACCTTC.

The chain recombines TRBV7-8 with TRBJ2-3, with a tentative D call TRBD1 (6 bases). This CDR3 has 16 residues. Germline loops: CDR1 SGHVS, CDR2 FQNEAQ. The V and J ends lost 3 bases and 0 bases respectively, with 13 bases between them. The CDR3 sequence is CASSFFRGPSTDTQYF. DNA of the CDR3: TGTGCCAGCAGCTTTTTCAGGGGCCCTAGCACAGATACGCAGTATTTT. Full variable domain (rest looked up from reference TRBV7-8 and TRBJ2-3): GAGVSQSPRYKVAKRGQDVALRCDPISGHVSLFWYQQALGQGPEFLTYFQNEAQLDKSGLPSDRFFAERPEGSVSTLKIQRTQQEDSAVYLCASSFFRGPSTDTQYFGPGTRLTVL.

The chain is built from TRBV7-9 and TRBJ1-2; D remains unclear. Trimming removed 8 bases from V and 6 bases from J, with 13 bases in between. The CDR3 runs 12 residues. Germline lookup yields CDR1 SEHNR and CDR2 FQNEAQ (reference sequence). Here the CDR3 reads CASEGWEDGYTF. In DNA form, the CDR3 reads TGTGCCAGCGAGGGCTGGGAGGATGGCTACACCTTC.

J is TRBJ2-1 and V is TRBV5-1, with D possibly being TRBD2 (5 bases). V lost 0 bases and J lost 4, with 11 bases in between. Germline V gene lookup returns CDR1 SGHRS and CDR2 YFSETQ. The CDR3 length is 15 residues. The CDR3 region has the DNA TGCGCCAGCAGCTTGGGACTATCCCTATACAATGAGCAGTTCTTC. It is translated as CASSLGLSLYNEQFF. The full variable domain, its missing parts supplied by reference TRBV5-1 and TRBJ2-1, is KAGVTQTPRYLIKTRGQQVTLSCSPISGHRSVSWYQQTPGQGLQFLFEYFSETQRNKGNFPGRFSGRQFSNSRSEMNVSTLELGDSALYLCASSLGLSLYNEQFFGPGTRLTVL.